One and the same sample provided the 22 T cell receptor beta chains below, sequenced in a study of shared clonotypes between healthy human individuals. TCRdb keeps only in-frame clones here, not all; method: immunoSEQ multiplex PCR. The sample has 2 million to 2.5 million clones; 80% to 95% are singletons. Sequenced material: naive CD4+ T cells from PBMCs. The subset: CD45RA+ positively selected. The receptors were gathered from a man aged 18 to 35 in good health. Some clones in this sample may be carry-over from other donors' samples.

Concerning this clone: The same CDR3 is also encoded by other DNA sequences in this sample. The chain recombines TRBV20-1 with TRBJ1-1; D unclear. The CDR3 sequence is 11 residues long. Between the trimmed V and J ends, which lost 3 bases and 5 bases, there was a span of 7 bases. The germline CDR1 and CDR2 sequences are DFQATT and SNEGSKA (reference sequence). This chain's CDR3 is CSAREVTEAFF. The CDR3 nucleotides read TGCAGTGCTAGGGAGGTAACTGAAGCTTTCTTT.

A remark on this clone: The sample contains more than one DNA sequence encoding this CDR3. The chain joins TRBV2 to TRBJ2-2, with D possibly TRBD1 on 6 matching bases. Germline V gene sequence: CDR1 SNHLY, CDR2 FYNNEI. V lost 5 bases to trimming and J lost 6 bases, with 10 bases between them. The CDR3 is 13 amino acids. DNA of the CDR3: TGTGCCAGCAGTTCACAGGGACCCGGGGAGCTGTTTTTT. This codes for CASSSQGPGELFF.

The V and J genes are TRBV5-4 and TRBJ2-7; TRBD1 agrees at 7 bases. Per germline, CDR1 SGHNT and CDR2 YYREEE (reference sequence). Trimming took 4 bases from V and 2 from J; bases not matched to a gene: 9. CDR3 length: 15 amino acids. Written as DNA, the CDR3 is TGTGCCAGCAGCCGGCCGGGACAGAGGGCCTACGAGCAGTACTTC. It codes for CASSRPGQRAYEQYF. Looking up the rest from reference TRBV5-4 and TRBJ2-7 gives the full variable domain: ETGVTQSPTHLIKTRGQQVTLRCSSQSGHNTVSWYQQALGQGPQFIFQYYREEENGRGNFPPRFSGLQFPNYSSELNVNALELDDSALYLCASSRPGQRAYEQYFGPGTRLTVT.

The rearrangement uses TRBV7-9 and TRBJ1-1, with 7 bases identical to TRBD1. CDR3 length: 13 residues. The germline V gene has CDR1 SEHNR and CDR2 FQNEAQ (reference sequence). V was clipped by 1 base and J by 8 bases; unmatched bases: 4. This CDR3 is CASSLVEGAEAFF. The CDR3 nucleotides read TGTGCCAGCAGCTTAGTAGAGGGGGCCGAAGCTTTCTTT.

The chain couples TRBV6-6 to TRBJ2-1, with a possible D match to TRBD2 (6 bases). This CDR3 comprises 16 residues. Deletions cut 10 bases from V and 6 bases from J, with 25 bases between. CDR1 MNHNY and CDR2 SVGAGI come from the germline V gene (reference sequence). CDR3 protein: CATLSPAGSERNEQFF. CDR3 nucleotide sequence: TGTGCCACCCTAAGTCCGGCGGGATCTGAACGCAATGAGCAGTTCTTC.

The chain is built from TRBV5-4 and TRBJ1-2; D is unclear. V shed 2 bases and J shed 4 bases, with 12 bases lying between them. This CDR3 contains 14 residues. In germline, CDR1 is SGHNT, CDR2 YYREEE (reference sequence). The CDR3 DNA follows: TGTGCCAGCAGCTTCGACCGGAAGATCTATGGCTACACCTTC. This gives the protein CASSFDRKIYGYTF.

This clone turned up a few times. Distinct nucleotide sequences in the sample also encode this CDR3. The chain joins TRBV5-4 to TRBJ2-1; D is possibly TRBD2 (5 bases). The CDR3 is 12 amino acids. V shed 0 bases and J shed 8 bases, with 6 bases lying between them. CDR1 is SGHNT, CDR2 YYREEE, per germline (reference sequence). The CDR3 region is CASSLVGDEQFF. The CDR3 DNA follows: TGTGCCAGCAGCTTGGTCGGGGATGAGCAGTTCTTC.

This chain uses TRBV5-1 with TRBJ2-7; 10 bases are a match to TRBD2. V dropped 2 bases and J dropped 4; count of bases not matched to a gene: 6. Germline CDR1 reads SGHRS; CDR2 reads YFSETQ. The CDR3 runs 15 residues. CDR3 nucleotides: TGCGCCAGCAGCTTCGGACTAGCGGATTTTTACGAGCAGTACTTC. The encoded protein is CASSFGLADFYEQYF.

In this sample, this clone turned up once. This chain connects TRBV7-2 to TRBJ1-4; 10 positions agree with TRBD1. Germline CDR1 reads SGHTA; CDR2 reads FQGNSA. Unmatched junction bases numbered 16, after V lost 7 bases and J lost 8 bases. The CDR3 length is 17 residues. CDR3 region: CASTPRTGGPPREKLFF. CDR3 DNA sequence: TGTGCCAGCACCCCGCGGACAGGGGGACCGCCCAGAGAAAAACTGTTTTTT. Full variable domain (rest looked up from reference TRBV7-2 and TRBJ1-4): GAGVSQSPSNKVTEKGKDVELRCDPISGHTALYWYRQSLGQGLEFLIYFQGNSAPDKSGLPSDRFSAERTGGSVSTLTIQRTQQEDSAVYLCASTPRTGGPPREKLFFGSGTQLSVL.

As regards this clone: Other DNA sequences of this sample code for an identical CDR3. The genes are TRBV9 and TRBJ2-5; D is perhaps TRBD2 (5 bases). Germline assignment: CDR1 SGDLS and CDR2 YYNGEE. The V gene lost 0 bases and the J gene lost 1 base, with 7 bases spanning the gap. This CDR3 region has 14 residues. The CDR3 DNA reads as TGTGCCAGCAGCGTAGGAGGGCTCCAAGAGACCCAGTACTTC. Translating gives CASSVGGLQETQYF.

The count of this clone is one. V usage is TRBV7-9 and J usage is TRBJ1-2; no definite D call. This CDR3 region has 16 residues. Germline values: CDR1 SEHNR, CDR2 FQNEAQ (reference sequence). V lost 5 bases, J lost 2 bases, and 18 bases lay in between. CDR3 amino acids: CASSRRRQGENYGYTF. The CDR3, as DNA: TGTGCCAGCAGCCGCCGGAGACAAGGCGAGAACTATGGCTACACCTTC.

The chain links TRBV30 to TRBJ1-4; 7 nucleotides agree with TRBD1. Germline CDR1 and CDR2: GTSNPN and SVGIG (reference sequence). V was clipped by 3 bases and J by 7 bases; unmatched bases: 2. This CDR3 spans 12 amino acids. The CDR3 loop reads CAWRGTVEKLFF. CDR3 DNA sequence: TGTGCCTGGAGGGGGACAGTTGAAAAACTGTTTTTT.

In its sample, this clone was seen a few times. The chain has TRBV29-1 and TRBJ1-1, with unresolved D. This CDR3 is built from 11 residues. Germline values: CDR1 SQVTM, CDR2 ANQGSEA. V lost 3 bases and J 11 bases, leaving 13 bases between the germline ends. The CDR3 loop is CSVERLGNAFF. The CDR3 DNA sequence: TGCAGCGTTGAGAGGCTCGGGAACGCTTTCTTT.

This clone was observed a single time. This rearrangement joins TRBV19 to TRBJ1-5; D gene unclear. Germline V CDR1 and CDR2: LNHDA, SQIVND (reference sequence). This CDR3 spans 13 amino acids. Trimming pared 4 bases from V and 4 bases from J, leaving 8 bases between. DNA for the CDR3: TGTGCCAGTAGTACCGTACAGAATCAGCCCCAGCATTTT. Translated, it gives CASSTVQNQPQHF.

In DNA form, the CDR3 reads TGTGCCAGCAGCCCCGACCGGGACAGGGGGGAAGCTTTCTTT. Amino acid sequence: CASSPDRDRGEAFF. V gene TRBV7-3 combines with J gene TRBJ1-1; 11 bases fit TRBD1. V lost 5 bases, J lost 8 bases, and 7 bases stayed unmatched. The CDR3 loop spans 14 amino acids. Germline CDR1 and CDR2: SGHTA and FQGTGA.

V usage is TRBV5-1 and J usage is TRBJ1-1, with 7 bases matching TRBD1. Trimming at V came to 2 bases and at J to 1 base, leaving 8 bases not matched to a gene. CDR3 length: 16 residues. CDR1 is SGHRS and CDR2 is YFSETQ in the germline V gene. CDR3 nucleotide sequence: TGCGCCAGCAGCTTCGAAACAGGGGACGGGAACACTGAAGCTTTCTTT. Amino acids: CASSFETGDGNTEAFF.

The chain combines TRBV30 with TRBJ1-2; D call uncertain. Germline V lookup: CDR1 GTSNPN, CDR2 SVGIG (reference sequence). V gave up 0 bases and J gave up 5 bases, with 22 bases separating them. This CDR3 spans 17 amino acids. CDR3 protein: CAWSVTRHDGRKYGYTF. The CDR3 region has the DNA TGTGCCTGGAGTGTAACACGACACGACGGGCGAAAATATGGCTACACCTTC.

The CDR3: CASSPIPSGANVLTF. The CDR3 DNA reads as TGTGCCAGCTCACCAATCCCCTCTGGGGCCAACGTCCTGACTTTC. This chain uses TRBV18 with TRBJ2-6; D gene uncertain. CDR3 length: 15 amino acids. V was trimmed by 2 bases and J by 0 bases, leaving 5 bases between them. Germline values: CDR1 KGHSH, CDR2 LQKENI.

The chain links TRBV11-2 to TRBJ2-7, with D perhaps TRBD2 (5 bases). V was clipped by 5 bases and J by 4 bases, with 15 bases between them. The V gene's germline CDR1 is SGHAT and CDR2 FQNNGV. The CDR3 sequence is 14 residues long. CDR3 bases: TGTGCCAGCAGCCCCGGACCGGGAAATTACGAGCAGTACTTC. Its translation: CASSPGPGNYEQYF.

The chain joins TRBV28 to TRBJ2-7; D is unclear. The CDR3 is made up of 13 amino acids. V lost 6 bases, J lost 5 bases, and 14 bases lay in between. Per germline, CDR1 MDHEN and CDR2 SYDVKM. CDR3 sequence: CASRATVGHEQYF. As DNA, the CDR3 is TGTGCCAGCAGGGCCACAGTTGGTCACGAGCAGTACTTC. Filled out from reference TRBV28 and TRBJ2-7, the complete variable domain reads DVKVTQSSRYLVKRTGEKVFLECVQDMDHENMFWYRQDPGLGLRLIYFSYDVKMKEKGDIPEGYSVSREKKERFSLILESASTNQTSMYLCASRATVGHEQYFGPGTRLTVT.

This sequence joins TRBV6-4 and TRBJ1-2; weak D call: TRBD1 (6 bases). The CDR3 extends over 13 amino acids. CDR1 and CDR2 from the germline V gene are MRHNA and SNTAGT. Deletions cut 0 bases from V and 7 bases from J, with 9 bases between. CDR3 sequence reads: CASSDSRGRGYTF. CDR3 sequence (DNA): TGTGCCAGCAGTGACTCCAGGGGCCGTGGCTACACCTTC.

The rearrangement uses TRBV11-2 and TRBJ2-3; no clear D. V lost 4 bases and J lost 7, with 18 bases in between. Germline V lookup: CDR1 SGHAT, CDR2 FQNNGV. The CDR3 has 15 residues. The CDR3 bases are TGTGCCAGCAGCTCTCGAGGAGACCCGCTCAATACGCAGTATTTT. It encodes CASSSRGDPLNTQYF.